A selection of T cell receptor beta chains follows, all from one sample in a study of Ad26.COV2.S vaccination and SARS-CoV-2 variants. Assay: immunoSEQ multiplex PCR; the TCRdb copy retains only in-frame clones and omits some. Here the sample spans about 350,000 clones, 85% being singletons. The sequences come from peripheral blood, collected in a trial of Ad26.COV2.S vaccine versus placebo. These receptors were collected from a person aged 18 to 65 who received the Ad26.COV2.S COVID-19 vaccine or a placebo. CDR3s include the opening cysteine and the closing phenylalanine or tryptophan. Fields, in order: J gene, V gene, D gene, clone size, CDR3 protein, CDR3 DNA. D genes are given only for firm matches. Not every row has a clone size; where given, it reads once, few, many or a size class.

TRBJ2-1	TRBV21-1	.	.	CASSKGQDHISSYNEQFF	TGTGCCAGCAGCAAAGGGCAGGACCACATTAGCTCCTACAATGAGCAGTTCTTC
TRBJ1-6	TRBV12-3/TRBV12-4	.	.	CASSLENSPLHF	TGTGCCAGCAGTTTGGAAAATTCACCCCTCCACTTT
TRBJ2-1	TRBV11-3	.	.	CASSLMSNEQFF	TGTGCCAGCAGCTTAATGAGCAATGAGCAGTTCTTC
TRBJ2-7	TRBV27	TRBD2	.	CASRSSSGGSSYEQYF	TGTGCCAGCCGGTCCTCTAGCGGAGGCAGCTCCTACGAGCAGTACTTC
TRBJ1-1	TRBV19	.	.	CASSILGQGTEAFF	TGTGCCAGTAGTATACTAGGGCAGGGTACTGAAGCTTTCTTT
TRBJ2-6	TRBV7-2	.	.	CASSLSPSGANVLTF	TGTGCCAGCAGCTTGTCGCCCTCCGGGGCCAACGTCCTGACTTTC
TRBJ2-7	TRBV7-2	.	.	CASSSRGGSSYEQYF	TGTGCCAGCAGCTCCCGGGGCGGCAGCTCCTACGAGCAGTACTTC
TRBJ1-2	TRBV12-5	.	.	CASGLEPGWGYTF	TGTGCTAGTGGTTTAGAACCAGGGTGGGGCTACACCTTC
TRBJ2-2	TRBV18	TRBD1	few	CASSVTGMDTGELFF	TGTGCCAGCTCGGTGACAGGGATGGACACCGGGGAGCTGTTTTTT
TRBJ2-3	TRBV18	.	.	CASSPPQGYTDTQYF	TGTGCCAGCTCACCACCACAGGGTTACACAGATACGCAGTATTTT
TRBJ2-5	TRBV7-9	TRBD2	.	CASSLGGTTQETQYF	TGTGCCAGCAGCTTAGGGGGGACTACCCAAGAGACCCAGTACTTC
TRBJ2-7	TRBV2	TRBD2	.	CASSELAGGNEQYF	TGTGCCAGCAGTGAACTGGCGGGGGGGAACGAGCAGTACTTC
TRBJ2-1	TRBV28	.	once	CASGGLPYNEQFF	TGTGCCAGCGGGGGGCTCCCCTACAATGAGCAGTTCTTC
TRBJ2-3	TRBV12-3/TRBV12-4	.	.	CASSRPEDTQYF	TGTGCCAGCAGTCGACCTGAAGATACGCAGTATTTT
TRBJ1-2	TRBV29-1	.	.	CSVVGIENYGYTF	TGCAGCGTGGTAGGGATTGAGAACTATGGCTACACCTTC
TRBJ2-1	TRBV3-1/TRBV3-2	TRBD2	.	CASSPQRGTSGVNEQFF	TGTGCCAGCAGCCCACAACGGGGGACTAGCGGGGTCAATGAGCAGTTCTTC
TRBJ1-5	TRBV10-2	TRBD1	.	CASTGTGDQPQHF	TGCGCCAGCACCGGGACAGGGGATCAGCCCCAGCATTTT
TRBJ2-3	TRBV6-1	.	.	CASSEAGALGTDTQYF	TGTGCCAGCAGTGAAGCAGGGGCATTAGGCACAGATACGCAGTATTTT
TRBJ1-2	TRBV3-1/TRBV3-2	TRBD1	.	CASSLTGDGYTF	TGTGCCAGCAGCCTTACAGGGGACGGCTACACCTTC
TRBJ2-7	TRBV7-8	TRBD1	.	CASSFTGTGAYEQYF	TGTGCCAGCAGCTTTACCGGGACAGGGGCCTACGAGCAGTACTTC
TRBJ1-4	TRBV6-6	.	.	CASSYKGREGEKLFF	TGTGCCAGCAGTTACAAGGGCCGGGAGGGGGAAAAACTGTTTTTT
TRBJ2-1	TRBV20-1	.	.	CSASYPGTSPYNEQFF	TGCAGTGCTAGTTATCCCGGGACTTCCCCCTACAATGAGCAGTTCTTC
TRBJ2-7	TRBV7-2	.	.	CASSLPFGRGEQYF	TGTGCCAGCAGCTTACCCTTCGGTAGGGGGGAGCAGTACTTC
TRBJ1-5	TRBV19	TRBD1	.	CASRIQGGGNQPQHF	TGTGCCAGTAGGATACAGGGGGGAGGCAATCAGCCCCAGCATTTT
TRBJ1-3	TRBV9	TRBD1	.	CASSVVGTASGNTIYF	TGTGCCAGCAGCGTAGTCGGGACAGCCTCTGGAAACACCATATATTTT
TRBJ2-7	TRBV4-3	.	.	CASSQNSQLGEQYF	TGCGCCAGCAGCCAAAACTCGCAACTCGGCGAGCAGTACTTC
TRBJ2-1	TRBV20-1	.	.	CSASAAVSYNEQFF	TGCAGTGCTAGTGCGGCAGTGTCCTACAATGAGCAGTTCTTC
TRBJ2-3	TRBV5-1	.	.	CASSSGVVSDTQYF	TGCGCCAGCAGCTCTGGAGTGGTCAGTGATACGCAGTATTTT
TRBJ1-2	TRBV9	.	few	CASSVGAGGLPGYTF	TGTGCCAGCAGCGTAGGAGCTGGGGGACTGCCTGGCTACACCTTC
TRBJ2-3	TRBV7-2	TRBD2	.	CASSLTLAGADTQYF	TGTGCCAGCAGCTTAACCCTAGCGGGAGCAGATACGCAGTATTTT
TRBJ2-3	TRBV5-1	TRBD2	.	CASSFIASGGNTDTQYF	TGCGCCAGCAGCTTTATCGCTAGCGGGGGGAACACAGATACGCAGTATTTT
TRBJ1-1	TRBV19	.	.	CASSTSRYGNTEAFF	TGTGCCAGTAGTACCAGCAGGTATGGGAACACTGAAGCTTTCTTT
TRBJ2-1	TRBV4-3	.	.	CASSQEGPEPLNEQFF	TGCGCCAGCAGCCAAGAAGGGCCGGAACCTCTCAATGAGCAGTTCTTC
TRBJ1-5	TRBV19	TRBD1	.	CASSGGTVNQPQHF	TGTGCCAGTAGTGGAGGGACAGTCAATCAGCCCCAGCATTTT
TRBJ2-1	TRBV7-2	TRBD2	once	CASSPRAGGYNEQFF	TGTGCCAGCAGCCCAAGAGCGGGGGGATACAATGAGCAGTTCTTC
TRBJ2-3	TRBV9	.	.	CASSVGSGQGSTDTQYF	TGTGCCAGCAGCGTAGGGTCCGGGCAGGGTAGCACAGATACGCAGTATTTT
TRBJ1-5	TRBV6-5	.	few	CASSPAEASQPQHF	TGTGCCAGCAGTCCGGCAGAGGCGAGTCAGCCCCAGCATTTT
TRBJ1-2	TRBV7-2	.	.	CALRGSAYGYTF	TGTGCCCTCCGGGGGTCGGCCTATGGCTACACCTTC
TRBJ2-3	TRBV5-6	TRBD1	.	CASTETGVGTDTQYF	TGTGCCAGCACCGAGACAGGGGTTGGTACAGATACGCAGTATTTT
TRBJ1-5	TRBV4-1	.	.	CASSQVSKDVGNQPQHF	TGCGCCAGCAGCCAAGTTAGTAAGGATGTCGGCAATCAGCCCCAGCATTTT
TRBJ2-2	TRBV5-5	.	.	CASSFSSGTGELFF	TGTGCCAGCAGCTTCAGCAGTGGCACCGGGGAGCTGTTTTTT
TRBJ2-7	TRBV6-5	TRBD1	.	CASSNRQGSDYEQYF	TGTGCCAGCAGTAACCGACAGGGCTCCGACTACGAGCAGTACTTC
TRBJ1-2	TRBV19	TRBD1	.	CASILRHDRGRERDGYTF	TGTGCCAGCATACTCCGCCACGACAGGGGGCGCGAGAGGGATGGCTACACCTTC
TRBJ2-7	TRBV27	.	.	CASRTLDSDYEQYF	TGTGCCAGCAGAACACTCGATTCTGACTACGAGCAGTACTTC
TRBJ1-6	TRBV13	.	.	CASSLGAGVSPLHF	TGTGCCAGCAGCTTAGGGGCAGGGGTTTCACCCCTCCACTTT
TRBJ1-1	TRBV12-3/TRBV12-4	.	.	CASSLMNTEAFF	TGTGCCAGCAGTTTGATGAACACTGAAGCTTTCTTT
TRBJ2-1	TRBV23-1	.	.	CASSRTLWRGDFNEQFF	TGCGCCAGCAGTCGGACGCTCTGGCGGGGAGACTTCAATGAGCAGTTCTTC
TRBJ2-5	TRBV6-2/TRBV6-3	.	many	CASSSDSREPETQYF	TGTGCCAGCAGTTCGGACAGCCGAGAACCAGAGACCCAGTACTTC
TRBJ2-7	TRBV4-1	.	.	CASSPQVNGGLYEQYF	TGCGCCAGCAGCCCCCAGGTGAATGGGGGGCTCTACGAGCAGTACTTC
TRBJ1-6	TRBV30	.	.	CAWDDRRLSPLHF	TGTGCCTGGGATGACCGGAGGTTATCACCCCTCCACTTT
TRBJ2-1	TRBV2	.	.	CASIPNEQFF	TGTGCCAGCATTCCCAATGAGCAGTTCTTC
TRBJ2-7	TRBV28	TRBD2	.	CASSFAAGLAGLDDEQYF	TGTGCCAGCAGTTTTGCGGCAGGACTAGCGGGATTAGACGACGAGCAGTACTTC